This record concerns one T cell receptor beta chain sequence. Splitting of CD4+ cells produced CD45RA+ naive and CD45RA-negative memory subsets. The data were taken from a study of shared clonotypes between healthy human individuals. Whole-study context: In total, the donors were a couple of women and three men aged 18 to 49.

CDR1 and CDR2 from the germline V gene are SEHNR and FQNEAQ (reference sequence). There are 14 residues in the CDR3. J gave up 3 bases and V 5 bases, and 7 bases lay outside the gene matches. For every subset, genomic DNA was evenly distributed across several immunoSEQ plates. Sequencing used immunoSEQ multiplex PCR; TCRdb keeps in-frame clones, though not all of them. The sample has some 350,000 clones, around two thirds seen once. The sequence was collected from a man between 25 and 39 years old in good health. This rearrangement joins TRBV7-9 to TRBJ2-7; 7 bases are shared with TRBD1. Sequenced input: memory CD4+ T cells sorted from blood. This sample's subset: CD45RA-negative fraction. CDR3 sequence: CASSHRDRNYEQYF. The CDR3 DNA reads as TGTGCCAGCAGCCACCGGGACAGAAACTACGAGCAGTACTTC.